The T cell receptor (beta chain) described here comes from a study of T cell repertoires in ileal Crohn's disease. Study-wide findings and caveats: Within the first postoperative year, endoscopy came at median about 7.3 months.

On this clone itself: Its specificity is not known.

Sequencing was performed with immunoSEQ multiplex PCR; in TCRdb, only in-frame clones are kept and a portion is missing. This table holds more than 60,000 clones, around nine tenths found once. Noted time point: neoterminal ileum biopsy at postoperative endoscopy, about 6 months after surgery. J was trimmed by 2 bases and V by 0 bases; bases with no gene match: 10. Germline V gene lookup returns CDR1 LGHNA and CDR2 YNFKEQ. The CDR3 consists of 20 residues. This TCR derives from an adult with Crohn's disease. Material for sequencing was ileal tissue. The chain joins TRBV4-2 to TRBJ2-3; 14 bases map to TRBD2. The CDR3 DNA is TGTGCCAGCAGCCAAGAAGGCGTTCGGACTAGCGGGGGGCACACAGATACGCAGTATTTT. Amino acids: CASSQEGVRTSGGHTDTQYF.